The entry below gives a single T cell receptor beta chain sequence along with its context. The antigen remains unidentified. These data are taken from a study of a mutant IDH1 vaccine in newly diagnosed glioma. As for the study in general: Averaging around 42 years of age, treated patients were about 60% male and approximately 40% female. Those enrolled had earlier been treated with radiotherapy, temozolomide, or both, mostly both.

General study findings and limits: Seemingly, pseudoprogression had no relation to changes in the top peripheral T cell clonotypes.

Measured with immunoSEQ multiplex PCR; TCRdb has only the in-frame clones, and not every one. The table lists about 81,000 clones, roughly 85% of them singletons, with approximately 2.3% in the top ten. Noted time point: week 23, last vaccination. Each vaccine dose was 300 ug of mutant IDH1 20-mer peptide, with topical imiquimod. The donors' diagnosis was new WHO grade 3 or 4 astrocytoma that was IDH1-mutant and ATRX-lost. In germline, CDR1 is SEHNR, CDR2 FQNEAQ (reference sequence). The CDR3 contains 13 residues. Trimming cost V 4 bases and J 4 bases, with 11 bases left between them. The chain uses TRBV7-9 and TRBJ2-7; possibly TRBD1 for D (6 bases). This clonotype was obtained from a young man with glioma. Some clones in this sample may be carry-over from other donors' samples. The specimen comprised PBMCs, sampled from a glioma patient whose treatment included an IDH1 peptide vaccine. The CDR3 loop reads CASSSGQLYEQYF. The CDR3 bases are TGTGCCAGCAGCTCCGGACAGCTTTACGAGCAGTACTTC.